The 9 T cell receptor beta chains presented below share a single source sample, sequenced in a study of long-term antiretroviral therapy in people with HIV (dated by TCRdb to between 2021 and 2024). Sequencing of the TRB variable region was done with the immunoSEQ hsTCRB v3.0 assay at survey level resolution. TCRdb mirrors the immuneACCESS table, restricted to in-frame sequences. Some clones are absent from its copies; in checked studies, under half trace to an unresolved V gene, and the reason for the others is unknown. The sample has approximately 34,000 clones on record, roughly four fifths of them singletons. The top ten hold roughly 5.8% of the sample. The specimen comprised unsorted PBMCs, sampled 1 year after starting antiretroviral therapy. The receptor source for this set is a man between 18 and 29 years old with HIV.

A few counts support this clone. The V call is TRBV27, the J call TRBJ1-5, with 11 positions matching TRBD1. CDR3 length: 16 residues. V was clipped by 4 bases and J by 8 bases; unmatched bases: 10. Germline V CDR1 and CDR2: MNHEY, SMNVEV (reference sequence). CDR3 nucleotide sequence: TGTGCCAGCAGTTCCCGCCCGGACAGGGGGCGGGAGCCCCAGCATTTT. Translating it yields CASSSRPDRGREPQHF.

The chain links TRBV27 to TRBJ2-7, with TRBD2 matching over 11 bases. CDR1 and CDR2 from the germline V gene are MNHEY and SMNVEV (reference sequence). V was clipped by 4 bases and J by 2 bases; unmatched bases: 4. The CDR3 is 15 residues long. CDR3: CASSYGLAGTYEQYF. The CDR3 coding sequence is TGTGCCAGCAGTTACGGACTAGCGGGTACCTACGAGCAGTACTTC.

The chain joins TRBV11-2 to TRBJ1-1; D unresolved. Germline V gene lookup returns CDR1 SGHAT and CDR2 FQNNGV. Between the trimmed V and J ends, which lost 5 bases and 2 bases, there was a span of 12 bases. The CDR3 has 14 residues. The CDR3 spells CASSITGVNTEAFF. The DNA of the CDR3 is TGTGCCAGCAGCATAACGGGAGTTAACACTGAAGCTTTCTTT.

The V and J genes are TRBV11-2 and TRBJ2-1; D possibly corresponds to TRBD1 (5 bases). The germline V gene encodes CDR1 SGHAT and CDR2 FQNNGV. V was shortened by 4 bases and J by 0 bases, with 10 bases between the two germline ends. The CDR3 length is 15 residues. CDR3 nucleotides: TGTGCCAGCAGCTCTCAGGGAAGCTCCTACAATGAGCAGTTCTTC. Encoded protein: CASSSQGSSYNEQFF.

This chain uses TRBV5-8 with TRBJ2-7, with D possibly TRBD2 on 6 matching bases. Germline V gives CDR1 SGHTS, CDR2 YDEGEE. Trimming pared 1 base from V and 2 bases from J, leaving 16 bases between. The CDR3 loop spans 16 amino acids. CDR3 region: CASSLKGWRGTYEQYF. In DNA, the CDR3 is TGTGCCAGCAGCTTGAAGGGTTGGAGGGGTACCTACGAGCAGTACTTC.

This clone was found once. The chain combines TRBV9 with TRBJ1-2; D might be TRBD1 (5 bases). The CDR3 is 16 residues long. Trimming removed 3 bases from V and 2 bases from J, with 17 bases in between. Germline lookup yields CDR1 SGDLS and CDR2 YYNGEE. The CDR3 sequence: CASSEISRAPNYGYTF. In nucleotides, the CDR3 is TGTGCCAGCAGCGAAATATCCAGGGCGCCCAACTATGGCTACACCTTC.

The chain links TRBV5-1 to TRBJ1-2; TRBD1 matches 9 bases. Unmatched junction bases numbered 8, after V lost 2 bases and J lost 6 bases. Germline V gives CDR1 SGHRS, CDR2 YFSETQ. This CDR3 spans 15 amino acids. The CDR3 loop reads CASSFTGGGGHGYTF. For the CDR3, the DNA is TGCGCCAGCAGCTTCACAGGGGGCGGGGGTCATGGCTACACCTTC.

V is TRBV10-3 and J is TRBJ2-2; the match to TRBD2 covers 7 bases. From germline, CDR1 is ENHRY and CDR2 SYGVKD. The CDR3 is made up of 16 amino acids. With 5 bases clipped from V and 0 bases from J, the junction kept 6 bases outside the gene matches. In DNA, the CDR3 is TGTGCCATCAGTATTCCCGGGACTACGAACACCGGGGAGCTGTTTTTT. Amino acids: CAISIPGTTNTGELFF.

V and J are TRBV14 and TRBJ1-1; the D gene is possibly TRBD1 (5 bases). The CDR3 spans 15 residues. Germline V gene data show CDR1 as SGHDN and CDR2 as FVKESK. V lost 1 base, J lost 1 base, and 10 bases lay in between. This CDR3 is CASSQGLGANTEAFF. Here the CDR3 DNA reads TGTGCCAGCAGCCAAGGCCTCGGGGCGAACACTGAAGCTTTCTTT.